Presented here are 4 T cell receptor beta chains from one specimen sequenced in a study of STAT5B mutations in CD4+ large granular lymphocyte leukemia. Assay: immunoSEQ multiplex PCR; the TCRdb copy retains only in-frame clones and omits some. The sample records approximately 30,000 clones, around nine tenths being singletons. The sequencing sample was made of CD4+ T cells from blood buffy coats. The receptors originated from a human donor in good health.

This chain joins TRBV5-6 and TRBJ2-7; the D is unclear. This CDR3 comprises 16 residues. Per germline, CDR1 SGHDT and CDR2 YYEEEE. Trimming took off 2 bases at V and 2 bases at J, with 17 bases between the two ends. The CDR3 loop is CASSLTTAYLAYEQYF. The CDR3 DNA is TGTGCCAGCAGCTTAACCACCGCGTATTTGGCCTACGAGCAGTACTTC.

The V call is TRBV11-1, the J call TRBJ2-7; D is uncertain. CDR1 and CDR2 from the germline V gene are SGHAT and FQDESV (reference sequence). Trimming stripped 1 base from V and 1 base from J, with 11 bases between. The CDR3 consists of 15 residues. The chain's CDR3 is CASSLEDARSYEQYF. In DNA form, the CDR3 reads TGTGCCAGCAGCTTAGAGGACGCGCGTTCCTACGAGCAGTACTTC.

The J gene is TRBJ1-1, the V gene TRBV10-2, with D perhaps TRBD1 (6 bases). Germline CDR1 is WSHSY and CDR2 is SAAADI. The CDR3 is made up of 13 amino acids. The V gene lost 6 bases and the J gene lost 2 bases, with 10 bases spanning the gap. CDR3 nucleotides: TGCGCCAGCAGGAGGGGACAAAACACTGAAGCTTTCTTT. Translated: CASRRGQNTEAFF.

The rearrangement uses TRBV29-1 and TRBJ1-1; 12 bases map to TRBD1. CDR1 SQVTM and CDR2 ANQGSEA come from the germline V gene. V trimming: 5 bases; J trimming: 3 bases; junction bases outside the gene matches: 7. The CDR3 loop spans 15 amino acids. The CDR3 DNA follows: TGCAGCGTTTTACCCCGGGACAGGGGGCACACTGAAGCTTTCTTT. Its translation is CSVLPRDRGHTEAFF. The whole variable domain, filled in from reference TRBV29-1 and TRBJ1-1, reads SAVISQKPSRDICQRGTSLTIQCQVDSQVTMMFWYRQQPGQSLTLIATANQGSEATYESGFVIDKFPISRPNLTFSTLTVSNMSPEDSSIYLCSVLPRDRGHTEAFFGQGTRLTVV.